A selection of T cell receptor beta chains follows, all from one sample in a study of regulatory T cells in long-lasting Graves disease. TCRdb ran MiXCR on the multiplex PCR reads and lists one entry per CDR3 protein. The sample holds under 500,000 distinct CDR3 sequences, around 20% seen once. Sequenced here: peripheral blood mononuclear cells (PBMCs), sampled when the disease was refractory, from a patient treated with antithyroid drugs. Receptor source: a female donor with Graves disease. Both conserved end residues are part of each CDR3. D genes are given only for firm matches. Expanded clones are given a class, and other clones once, few, many or no size at all.

J | size | D | V | DNA | CDR3
TRBJ1-1 | many | . | TRBV2 | TGTGCCAGCAGTGACCATCGGGGAAGTTTAACTGAAGCTTTCTTT | CASSDHRGSLTEAFF
TRBJ2-2 | . | . | TRBV7-2 | TGTGCCAGCATCGCAGGGAGAAGTATTGCCGGGGAGCTGTTTTTT | CASIAGRSIAGELFF
TRBJ1-4 | few | TRBD1 | TRBV7-9 | TGTGTCATCGGGGGACAGGGTGAAAGGATAGGAGATGAAAAACTGTTTTTT | CVIGGQGERIGDEKLFF
TRBJ2-5 | many | TRBD2 | TRBV20-1 | TGCAGTGGAGATACTAGCGGGGGACAAGAGACCCAGTACTTC | CSGDTSGGQETQYF
TRBJ2-6 | . | . | TRBV12-3/TRBV12-4 | TGTACCAGCAGTTTAAAGGTCCCTGGGGCCAACGTCCTGACTTTC | CTSSLKVPGANVLTF
TRBJ1-5 | few | TRBD1 | TRBV7-2 | TGTGCCAGCAGCCGAGACAGGGGCGGACAGCCCCAGCATTTT | CASSRDRGGQPQHF
TRBJ1-2 | few | . | TRBV20-1 | TGCAGTGCTAGAGATCCCCCAAGCGGCTACACCTTC | CSARDPPSGYTF
TRBJ2-3 | . | TRBD2 | TRBV11-3 | TGTGCCAGCAGCGCCGGGACTAGCGAGGCGGATACGCAGTATTTT | CASSAGTSEADTQYF
TRBJ1-6 | many | TRBD1 | TRBV28 | TGTGCCAGTATGACAGGGGTGGGTATTAATTCACCCCTCCACTTT | CASMTGVGINSPLHF
TRBJ2-5 | many | . | TRBV5-5 | TGTGCCAGCAGCTGGACAAGCCAAGAGACCCAGTACTTC | CASSWTSQETQYF
TRBJ2-7 | many | TRBD1 | TRBV27 | TGTGCCAGCAGTCCCTTAGGGACAGGGATTTACGAGCAGTACTTC | CASSPLGTGIYEQYF
TRBJ1-1 | . | . | TRBV6-1 | TGTGCCAGCAGCCGTGACACAATGAACACTGAAGCTTTCTTT | CASSRDTMNTEAFF
TRBJ1-6 | many | . | TRBV28 | TGTGCCATCGGGGGTAGCGTTTCACCCCTCCACTTT | CAIGGSVSPLHF
TRBJ2-2 | few | . | TRBV24-1 | TGTGCCACCAGTGCTACAGGAAACACCGGGGAGCTGTTTTTT | CATSATGNTGELFF
TRBJ1-3 | . | . | TRBV10-3 | TGTGCCATCGGGTCCCGAAACTCTGGAAACACCATATATTTT | CAIGSRNSGNTIYF
TRBJ2-7 | many | TRBD2 | TRBV12-3/TRBV12-4 | TGTGCCAGCAGTTTAGGGCGAGGGGCTAGCGGAGCCTACGAGCAGTACTTC | CASSLGRGASGAYEQYF
TRBJ1-1 | many | . | TRBV6-1 | TGTGCCAGCAGTGAAGTTCCTTGGGGCACTGAAGCTTTCTTT | CASSEVPWGTEAFF
TRBJ2-7 | . | . | TRBV20-1 | TGCAGTGCTAGAGATGGGCAGGGTACCCACGAGCAGTACTTC | CSARDGQGTHEQYF
TRBJ1-4 | . | . | TRBV20-1 | TGCAGTGCTAGAGACGGACCGGGGGAAAAACTGTTTTTT | CSARDGPGEKLFF
TRBJ2-1 | . | . | TRBV6-2/TRBV6-3 | TGTGCCAGCAGTTACTCTCCATCCAATGAGCAGTTCTTC | CASSYSPSNEQFF
TRBJ1-4 | many | TRBD1 | TRBV11-2 | TGTGCCAGCAGCTTAGGACAGGGGACTGGGGAAAAACTGTTTTTT | CASSLGQGTGEKLFF
TRBJ2-2 | . | . | TRBV12-3/TRBV12-4 | TGTGCCAGCAGCGCTATAGTCGGTGGGGGGACCACCGGGGAGCTGTTTTTT | CASSAIVGGGTTGELFF
TRBJ1-2 | . | TRBD1 | TRBV30 | TGTGCCTCAGGGACAGTTTATGGCTACACCTTC | CASGTVYGYTF
TRBJ1-5 | few | . | TRBV27 | TGTGCCAGCAGTTTCAGTTTTGATCAGCCCCAGCATTTT | CASSFSFDQPQHF
TRBJ1-1 | . | . | TRBV20-1 | TGCAGTGCTTCAGACAGAGCCAATAGTGAAGCTTTCTTT | CSASDRANSEAFF
TRBJ2-5 | . | TRBD2 | TRBV5-4 | TGTGCCAGCAGCTTCGGCGGGAGGGGGGAGACCCAGTACTTC | CASSFGGRGETQYF
TRBJ1-4 | few | . | TRBV9 | TGTGCCAGCAGCCCAAGGGTTGCTAATGAAAAACTGTTTTTT | CASSPRVANEKLFF
TRBJ2-5 | few | TRBD1 | TRBV15 | TGTGCCACCAGCCGCCACAGGGGGGTACAAGAGACCCAGTACTTC | CATSRHRGVQETQYF
TRBJ1-2 | . | . | TRBV29-1 | TGCAGCGCTTCCCAGTTAGACAGAGGTGGCTACACCTTC | CSASQLDRGGYTF
TRBJ2-5 | many | . | TRBV2 | TGTGCCAGCAGGGAAGACTGGCAAGAGACCCAGTACTTC | CASREDWQETQYF
TRBJ2-5 | few | . | TRBV15 | TGTGCCACCAGCAGAGAAGGGGTTGAGACCCAGTACTTC | CATSREGVETQYF
TRBJ1-4 | . | . | TRBV7-2 | TGTGCCAGCAGCCGGGACGGGTTTGAAAAACTGTTTTTT | CASSRDGFEKLFF
TRBJ2-7 | . | . | TRBV27 | TGTGCCAGCAGTTTACTAAGTCCCTACGAGCAGTACTTC | CASSLLSPYEQYF
TRBJ2-3 | . | TRBD2 | TRBV6-5 | TGTGCCAGCAGTTACGGGACTAGTTTGTTGGGGACAGATACGCAGTATTTT | CASSYGTSLLGTDTQYF
TRBJ2-2 | many | . | TRBV3-1 | TGTGCCAGCAGCCAGGGGGTGTCCACCGGGGAGCTGTTTTTT | CASSQGVSTGELFF
TRBJ2-6 | many | . | TRBV12-3/TRBV12-4 | TGTGCCAGCAGTTTAGTGACACTGGGAAGGCGCGGGGCCAACGTCCTGACTTTC | CASSLVTLGRRGANVLTF
TRBJ2-7 | . | TRBD1 | TRBV7-2 | TGTGCCAGCAGCTCAGGGGGGGGGACAGGGCCCTACGAGCAGTACTTC | CASSSGGGTGPYEQYF
TRBJ1-1 | . | . | TRBV7-2 | TGTGCCAGCAGCGTAGGGCAGGAGAAAGCTTTCTTT | CASSVGQEKAFF
TRBJ2-5 | . | TRBD1 | TRBV24-1 | TGTGCCACCAGTGATTCAGGGACAGGGTTTCAAGAGACCCAGTACTTC | CATSDSGTGFQETQYF
TRBJ1-6 | . | . | TRBV20-1 | TGCAGTGGTTCTCTAGGAAGGAATTCACCCCTCCACTTT | CSGSLGRNSPLHF
TRBJ2-7 | . | . | TRBV7-2 | TGTGCCAGCAGCTCCCTAGCGGTTAGGGGGTACGAGCAGTACTTC | CASSSLAVRGYEQYF
TRBJ1-2 | many | TRBD1 | TRBV6-9 | TGTGCCAGCAGTTCTAACAGGGGGCGGATTGGCTACACCTTC | CASSSNRGRIGYTF
TRBJ2-5 | many | TRBD2 | TRBV20-1 | TGCAGTGCCGGGTCAGCGGGAGGGTTACAAGAGACCCAGTACTTC | CSAGSAGGLQETQYF
TRBJ2-5 | . | . | TRBV3-2 | TGTGCCAGCAGCCAAGATATTAGCGGGATGAACCCCCTGGAGACCCAGTACTTC | CASSQDISGMNPLETQYF
TRBJ2-2 | many | . | TRBV12-3/TRBV12-4 | TGTGCCAGCAGCTTGACGGAGAACACCGGGGAGCTGTTTTTT | CASSLTENTGELFF
TRBJ2-2 | . | . | TRBV7-8 | TGTGCCAGCAGCTCCTTACTAGGAGTAGGCGGGGAGCTGTTTTTT | CASSSLLGVGGELFF
TRBJ1-2 | few | . | TRBV7-9 | TGTGCCAGCAGCTCGGTCGGGGCCCACAACTATGGCTACACCTTC | CASSSVGAHNYGYTF
TRBJ1-6 | . | . | TRBV19 | TGTGCCAGTAGTAGAGGTTTGGATTCACCCCTCCACTTT | CASSRGLDSPLHF
TRBJ2-7 | many | TRBD2 | TRBV11-2 | TGTGCCAGCAGCAGCCGACTAGCGGGAGTGGGTAGGGGCTACGAGCAGTACTTC | CASSSRLAGVGRGYEQYF
TRBJ1-6 | many | TRBD1 | TRBV28 | TGTGCCAGCAGCCCCCCGCGTACGCAGGGGGATTCACCCCTCCACTTT | CASSPPRTQGDSPLHF
TRBJ1-1 | . | . | TRBV13 | TGTGCCAGCAGCTTAGAGGAGGGGGAATCAGGTAACCAAGCTTTCTTT | CASSLEEGESGNQAFF